This TCR beta chain appears in the sequencing data of a study of cytomegalovirus exposure and HLA in healthy donors. Only in-frame clones appear in the TCRdb table, and some are missing; sequencing was by immunoSEQ multiplex PCR. The sample records around 260,000 clones, 90% being singletons. To note about this clone: Its antigen is not identified.

The study's findings and limits: Rare TCR sequences predominated, though certain public TCRs were found in many donors.

The CDR3 is 16 residues long. J gave up 7 bases and V 2 bases, and 9 bases lay outside the gene matches. CDR1 is MNHEY, CDR2 SVGAGI, per germline. Sequenced: PBMCs. This TCR came from a young woman in good health and CMV-seronegative. The chain joins TRBV6-5 to TRBJ2-2; 8 nucleotides line up with TRBD1. The CDR3 here is CASSYTETGVDGELFF. CDR3 DNA sequence: TGTGCCAGCAGTTACACCGAGACAGGGGTTGACGGGGAGCTGTTTTTT.